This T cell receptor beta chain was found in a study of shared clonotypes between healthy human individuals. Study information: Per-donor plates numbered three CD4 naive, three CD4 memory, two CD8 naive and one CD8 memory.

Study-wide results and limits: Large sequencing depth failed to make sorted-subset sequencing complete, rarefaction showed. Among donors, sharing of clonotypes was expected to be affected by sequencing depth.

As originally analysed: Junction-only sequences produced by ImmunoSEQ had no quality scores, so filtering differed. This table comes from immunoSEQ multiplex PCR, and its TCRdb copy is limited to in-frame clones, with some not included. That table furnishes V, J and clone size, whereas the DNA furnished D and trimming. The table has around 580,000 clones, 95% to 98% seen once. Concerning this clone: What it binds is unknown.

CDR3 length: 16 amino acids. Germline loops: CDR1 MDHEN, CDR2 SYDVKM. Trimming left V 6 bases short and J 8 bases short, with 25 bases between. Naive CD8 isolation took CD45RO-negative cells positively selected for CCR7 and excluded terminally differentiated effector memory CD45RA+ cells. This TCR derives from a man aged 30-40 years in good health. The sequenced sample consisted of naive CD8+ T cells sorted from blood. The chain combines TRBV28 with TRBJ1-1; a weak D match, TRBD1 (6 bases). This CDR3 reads CASSPFTAGGWREAFF. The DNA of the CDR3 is TGTGCCAGCAGCCCCTTTACGGCGGGGGGCTGGAGGGAAGCTTTCTTT.